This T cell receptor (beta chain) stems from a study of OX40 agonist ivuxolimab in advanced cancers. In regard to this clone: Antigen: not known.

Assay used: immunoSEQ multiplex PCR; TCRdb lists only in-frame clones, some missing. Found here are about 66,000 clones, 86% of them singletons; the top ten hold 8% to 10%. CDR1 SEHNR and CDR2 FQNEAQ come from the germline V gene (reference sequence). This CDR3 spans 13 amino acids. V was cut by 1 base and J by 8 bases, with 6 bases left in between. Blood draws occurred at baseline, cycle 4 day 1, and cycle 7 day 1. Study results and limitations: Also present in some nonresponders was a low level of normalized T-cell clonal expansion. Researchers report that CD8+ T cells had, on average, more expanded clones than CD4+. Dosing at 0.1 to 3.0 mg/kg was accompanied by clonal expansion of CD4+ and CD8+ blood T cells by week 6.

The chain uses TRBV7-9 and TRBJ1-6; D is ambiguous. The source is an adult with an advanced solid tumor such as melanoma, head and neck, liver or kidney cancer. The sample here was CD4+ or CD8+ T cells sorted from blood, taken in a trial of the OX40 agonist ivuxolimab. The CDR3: CASSLEGHSPLHF. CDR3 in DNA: TGTGCCAGCAGCTTAGAGGGTCATTCACCCCTCCACTTT.